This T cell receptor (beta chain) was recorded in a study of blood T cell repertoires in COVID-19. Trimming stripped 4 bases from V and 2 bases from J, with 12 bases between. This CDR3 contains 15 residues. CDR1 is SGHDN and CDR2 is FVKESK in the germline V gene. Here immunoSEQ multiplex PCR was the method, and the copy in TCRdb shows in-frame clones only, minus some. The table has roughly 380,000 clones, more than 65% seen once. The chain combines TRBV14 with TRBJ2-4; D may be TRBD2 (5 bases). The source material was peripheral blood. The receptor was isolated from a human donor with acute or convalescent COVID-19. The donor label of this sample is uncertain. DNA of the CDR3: TGTGCCAGCAGCCGTGTCCCCGGGACCAAAAACATTCAGTACTTC. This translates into CASSRVPGTKNIQYF.